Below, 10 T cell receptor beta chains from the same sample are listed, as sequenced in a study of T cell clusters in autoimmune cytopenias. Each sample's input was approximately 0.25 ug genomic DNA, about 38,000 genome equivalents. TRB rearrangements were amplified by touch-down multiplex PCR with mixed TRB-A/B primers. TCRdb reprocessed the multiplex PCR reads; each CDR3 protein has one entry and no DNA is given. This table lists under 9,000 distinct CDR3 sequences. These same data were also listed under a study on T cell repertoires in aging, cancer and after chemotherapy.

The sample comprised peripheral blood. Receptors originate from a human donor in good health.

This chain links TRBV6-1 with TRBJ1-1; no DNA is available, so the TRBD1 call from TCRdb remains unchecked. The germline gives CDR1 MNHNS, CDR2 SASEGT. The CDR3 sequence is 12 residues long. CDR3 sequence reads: CASSGTGDAAFF.

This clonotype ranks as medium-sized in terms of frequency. The CDR3 region is CSVDQGGASTDTQYF. The rearrangement uses TRBV29-1 and TRBJ2-3; TCRdb proposes TRBD1, but this gene call is untestable without DNA. Germline values: CDR1 SQVTM, CDR2 ANQGSEA. The CDR3 length is 15 residues.

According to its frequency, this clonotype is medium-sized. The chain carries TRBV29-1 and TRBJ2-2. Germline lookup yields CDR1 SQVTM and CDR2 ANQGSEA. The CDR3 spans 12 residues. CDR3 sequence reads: CSVVLGPGELFF.

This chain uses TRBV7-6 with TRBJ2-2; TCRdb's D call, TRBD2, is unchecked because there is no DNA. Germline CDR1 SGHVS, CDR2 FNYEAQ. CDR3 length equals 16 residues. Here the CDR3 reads CASSWTSGTNTGELFF.

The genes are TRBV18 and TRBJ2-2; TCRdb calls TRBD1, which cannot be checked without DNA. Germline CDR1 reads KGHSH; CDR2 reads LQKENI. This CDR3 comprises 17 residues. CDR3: CASSPRLAPANTGELFF.

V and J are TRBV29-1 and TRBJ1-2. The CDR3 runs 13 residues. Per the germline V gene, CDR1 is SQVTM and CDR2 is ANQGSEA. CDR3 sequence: CSVRSGIGYGYTF.

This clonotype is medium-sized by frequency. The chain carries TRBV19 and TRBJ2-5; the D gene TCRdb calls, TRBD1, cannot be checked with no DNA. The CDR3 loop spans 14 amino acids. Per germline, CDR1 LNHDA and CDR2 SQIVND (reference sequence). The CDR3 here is CASSYRGAGETQYF.

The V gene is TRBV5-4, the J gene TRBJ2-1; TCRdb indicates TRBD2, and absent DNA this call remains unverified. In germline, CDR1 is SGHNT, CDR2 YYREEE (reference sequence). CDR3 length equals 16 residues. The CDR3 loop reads CASSWGGLADLGGQFF.

The CDR3 reads CASSFDRRNEQFF. The genes are TRBV5-5 and TRBJ2-1; TCRdb picks TRBD1, but there is no DNA to check that call. This CDR3 is built from 13 residues. Germline V gene data show CDR1 as SGHKS and CDR2 as YYEKEE (reference sequence). Full variable domain (outside the CDR3, taken from reference TRBV5-5 and TRBJ2-1): DAGVTQSPTHLIKTRGQQVTLRCSPISGHKSVSWYQQVLGQGPQFIFQYYEKEERGRGNFPDRFSARQFPNYSSELNVNALLLGDSALYLCASSFDRRNEQFFGPGTRLTVL.

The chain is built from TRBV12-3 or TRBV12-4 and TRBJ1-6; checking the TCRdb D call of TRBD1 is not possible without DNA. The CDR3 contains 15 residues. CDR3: CASSHRGSENSPLHF.